This T cell receptor (beta chain) was identified during a study of OX40 agonist ivuxolimab in advanced cancers. On the study more broadly: Ivuxolimab, an agonist antibody against OX40 (CD134), was given to patients. Of the participants, more than 35% had some prior anti-PD-1, anti-PD-L1 or anti-CTLA-4 therapy, which was allowed. Broader study findings: Circulating CD4+ and CD8+ T cells showed clonal expansion by week 6 at 0.1 to 3.0 mg/kg. The study found that CD8+ T cells averaged more expanded clones than CD4+.

Deletions cut 8 bases from V and 3 bases from J, with 20 bases between. In germline, CDR1 is SGHNT, CDR2 YYREEE (reference sequence). The CDR3 is 15 residues long. Points on this clone: What it recognizes is unknown.

Method: immunoSEQ multiplex PCR; TCRdb's copy keeps in-frame clones and lacks some. The top ten hold roughly 20% of the sample, which has about 20,000 clones, roughly 78% seen once. V usage is TRBV5-4 and J usage is TRBJ1-1, with D tentatively TRBD1 (6 bases). The sample in question was CD4+ or CD8+ T cells sorted from blood, obtained in a trial of the OX40 agonist ivuxolimab. The source of this sequence is an adult with an advanced solid tumor such as melanoma, head and neck, liver or kidney cancer. The DNA for the CDR3 is TGTGCCAGTGGACAGTCGGACCAGGTATACACTGAAGCTTTCTTT. It encodes CASGQSDQVYTEAFF. The full variable domain, in which reference TRBV5-4 and TRBJ1-1 provide the parts outside the CDR3, is ETGVTQSPTHLIKTRGQQVTLRCSSQSGHNTVSWYQQALGQGPQFIFQYYREEENGRGNFPPRFSGLQFPNYSSELNVNALELDDSALYLCASGQSDQVYTEAFFGQGTRLTVV.